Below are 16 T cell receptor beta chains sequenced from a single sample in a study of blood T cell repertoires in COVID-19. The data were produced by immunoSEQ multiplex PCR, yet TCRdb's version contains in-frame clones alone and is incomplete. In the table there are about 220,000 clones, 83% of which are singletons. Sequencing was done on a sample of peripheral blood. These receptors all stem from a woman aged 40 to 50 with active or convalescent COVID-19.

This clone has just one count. The chain's CDR3 is CASSSGTSLYEQYF. DNA for the CDR3: TGTGCCAGCAGCTCCGGGACTAGCCTCTACGAGCAGTACTTC. This chain connects TRBV5-8 to TRBJ2-7; TRBD2 matches at 9 bases. The germline CDR1 and CDR2 sequences are SGHTS and YDEGEE. Trimming at V came to 3 bases and at J to 3 bases, leaving 4 bases not matched to a gene. The CDR3 is 14 amino acids.

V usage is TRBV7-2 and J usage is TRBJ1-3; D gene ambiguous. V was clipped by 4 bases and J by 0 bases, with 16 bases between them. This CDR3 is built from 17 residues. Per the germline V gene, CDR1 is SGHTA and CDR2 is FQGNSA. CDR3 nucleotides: TGTGCCAGCAGCTGGAGCCCCATGGCCGGCTCTGGAAACACCATATATTTT. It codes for CASSWSPMAGSGNTIYF.

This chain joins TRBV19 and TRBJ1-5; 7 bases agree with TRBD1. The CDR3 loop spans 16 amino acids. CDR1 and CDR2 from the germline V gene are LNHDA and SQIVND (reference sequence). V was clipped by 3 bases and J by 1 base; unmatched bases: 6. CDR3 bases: TGTGCCAGTAGTATTGGTTGGACAGGAAGCAATCAGCCCCAGCATTTT. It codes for CASSIGWTGSNQPQHF.

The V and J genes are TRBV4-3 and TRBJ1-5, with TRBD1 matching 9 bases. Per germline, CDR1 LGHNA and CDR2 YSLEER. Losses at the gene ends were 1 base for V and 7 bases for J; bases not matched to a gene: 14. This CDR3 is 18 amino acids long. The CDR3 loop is CASSQGTGTGRFAQPQHF. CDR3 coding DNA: TGCGCCAGCAGCCAAGGGACAGGGACAGGGAGGTTCGCGCAGCCCCAGCATTTT.

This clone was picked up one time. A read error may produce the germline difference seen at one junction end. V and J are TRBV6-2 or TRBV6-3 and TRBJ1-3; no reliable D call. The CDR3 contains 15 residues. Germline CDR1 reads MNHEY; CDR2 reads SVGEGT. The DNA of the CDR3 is TGTGCCAGCAGCTACTACGGAACCGGGGGAAACACCATATATTTT. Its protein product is CASSYYGTGGNTIYF.

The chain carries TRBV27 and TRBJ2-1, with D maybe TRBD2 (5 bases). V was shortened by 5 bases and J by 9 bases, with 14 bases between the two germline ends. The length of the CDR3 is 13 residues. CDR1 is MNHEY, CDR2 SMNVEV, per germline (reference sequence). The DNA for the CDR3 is TGTGCCAGCAGTCCGATCCTAGCAGGTGAGCAGTTCTTC. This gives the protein CASSPILAGEQFF.

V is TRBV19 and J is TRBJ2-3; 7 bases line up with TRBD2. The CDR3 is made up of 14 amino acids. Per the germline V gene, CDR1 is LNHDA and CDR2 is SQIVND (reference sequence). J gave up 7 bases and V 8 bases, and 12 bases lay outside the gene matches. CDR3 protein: CASGKRGPRNTQYF. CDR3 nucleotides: TGTGCCAGTGGCAAGCGGGGACCACGGAATACGCAGTATTTT.

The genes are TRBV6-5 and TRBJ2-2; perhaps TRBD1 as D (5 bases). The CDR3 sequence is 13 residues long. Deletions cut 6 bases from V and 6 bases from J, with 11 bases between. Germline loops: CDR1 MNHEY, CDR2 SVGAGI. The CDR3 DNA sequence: TGTGCCAGCAGGAGAACAGGTTCCGGGGAGCTGTTTTTT. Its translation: CASRRTGSGELFF.

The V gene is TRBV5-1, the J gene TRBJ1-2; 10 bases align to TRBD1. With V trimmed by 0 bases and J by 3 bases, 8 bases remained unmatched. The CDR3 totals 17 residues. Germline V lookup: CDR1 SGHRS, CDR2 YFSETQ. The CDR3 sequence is CASSLGDRGPRYYGYTF. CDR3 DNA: TGCGCCAGCAGCTTGGGGGACAGGGGACCCAGATACTATGGCTACACCTTC.

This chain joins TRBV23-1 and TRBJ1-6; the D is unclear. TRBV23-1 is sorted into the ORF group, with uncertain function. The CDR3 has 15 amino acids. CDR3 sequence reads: CGVWWESSYNSPLHF. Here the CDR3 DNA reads TGCGGGGTGTGGTGGGAGAGCTCCTATAATTCACCCCTCCACTTT.

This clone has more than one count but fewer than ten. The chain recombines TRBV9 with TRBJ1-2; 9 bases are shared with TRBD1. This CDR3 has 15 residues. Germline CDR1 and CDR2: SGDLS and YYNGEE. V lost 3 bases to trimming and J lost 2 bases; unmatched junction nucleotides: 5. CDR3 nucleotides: TGTGCCAGCAGCGGTAGCGGACAGGGGAACTATGGCTACACCTTC. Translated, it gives CASSGSGQGNYGYTF.

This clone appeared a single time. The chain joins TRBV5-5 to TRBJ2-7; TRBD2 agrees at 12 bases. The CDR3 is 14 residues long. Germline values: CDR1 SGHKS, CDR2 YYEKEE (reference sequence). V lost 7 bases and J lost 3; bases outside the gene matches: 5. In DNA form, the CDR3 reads TGTGCCAGCCGACGACTAGCGGGAGACTACGAGCAGTACTTC. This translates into CASRRLAGDYEQYF. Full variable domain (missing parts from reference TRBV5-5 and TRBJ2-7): DAGVTQSPTHLIKTRGQQVTLRCSPISGHKSVSWYQQVLGQGPQFIFQYYEKEERGRGNFPDRFSARQFPNYSSELNVNALLLGDSALYLCASRRLAGDYEQYFGPGTRLTVT.

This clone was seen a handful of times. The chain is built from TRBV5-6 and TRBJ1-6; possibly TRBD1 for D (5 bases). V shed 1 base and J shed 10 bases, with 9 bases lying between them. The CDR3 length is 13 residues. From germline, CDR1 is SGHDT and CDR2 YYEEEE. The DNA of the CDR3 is TGTGCCAGCAGCTTGACGGGGGTCTCACCCCTCCACTTT. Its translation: CASSLTGVSPLHF.

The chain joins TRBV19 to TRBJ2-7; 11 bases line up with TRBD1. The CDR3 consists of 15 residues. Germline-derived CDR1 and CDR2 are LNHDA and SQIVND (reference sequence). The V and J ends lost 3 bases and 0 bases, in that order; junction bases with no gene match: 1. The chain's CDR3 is CASSIGTGGSYEQYF. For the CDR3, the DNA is TGTGCCAGTAGTATTGGGACAGGGGGCTCCTACGAGCAGTACTTC.

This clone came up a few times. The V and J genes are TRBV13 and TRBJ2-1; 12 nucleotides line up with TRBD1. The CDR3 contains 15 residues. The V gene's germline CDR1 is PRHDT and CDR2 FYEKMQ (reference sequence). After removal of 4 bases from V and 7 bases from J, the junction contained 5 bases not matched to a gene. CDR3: CASSSGQGARNEQFF. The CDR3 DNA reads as TGTGCCAGCAGCTCGGGACAGGGGGCTAGGAATGAGCAGTTCTTC.

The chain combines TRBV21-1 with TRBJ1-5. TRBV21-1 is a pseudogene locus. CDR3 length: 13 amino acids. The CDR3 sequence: CASTPWGGQPQHF. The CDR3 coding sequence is TGTGCCAGCACTCCCTGGGGAGGTCAGCCCCAGCATTTT.